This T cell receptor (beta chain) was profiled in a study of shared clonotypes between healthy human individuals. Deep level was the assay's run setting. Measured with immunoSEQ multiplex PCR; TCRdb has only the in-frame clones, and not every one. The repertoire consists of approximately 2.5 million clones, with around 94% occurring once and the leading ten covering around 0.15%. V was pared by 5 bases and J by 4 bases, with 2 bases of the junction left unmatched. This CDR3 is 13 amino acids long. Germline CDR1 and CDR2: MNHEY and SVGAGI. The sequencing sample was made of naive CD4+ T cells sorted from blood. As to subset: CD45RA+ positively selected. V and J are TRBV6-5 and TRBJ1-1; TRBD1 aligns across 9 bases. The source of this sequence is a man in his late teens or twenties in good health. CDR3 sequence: CASSDRGTTEAFF. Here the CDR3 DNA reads TGTGCCAGCAGTGACAGGGGGACCACTGAAGCTTTCTTT.